The source of this TCR beta chain is a study of post-analysis software for immune sequencing data. Incorporated into the TCR beta cDNA libraries were unique molecular identifiers, which served to reduce PCR and sequencing biases. TCRdb independently ran MiXCR on the PCR reads; one entry per CDR3 protein. In the table there are a few hundred thousand distinct CDR3 sequences, 35% to 45% of which are singletons. Sequenced material: blood. The TCR was taken from a girl aged 2 to 9 with multiple sclerosis.

The CDR3 DNA reads as TGTGCCAGCAGTCACCATGACAGGGCCCACTACGAGCAGTACTTC. This encodes CASSHHDRAHYEQYF. The chain uses TRBV12-3 or TRBV12-4 and TRBJ2-7, with 7 bases lining up with TRBD1. The CDR3 totals 15 residues. V lost 5 bases and J lost 3; bases outside the gene matches: 10.